This T cell receptor beta chain was sequenced for a study of blood T cell repertoires in COVID-19. About the study: Acute and convalescent COVID-19 samples came from the United States, Italy and Spain. Sample material is recorded as cDNA or gDNA derived from T cells, B-cell-depleted T cells, or PBMCs.

This CDR3 has 13 amino acids. The ends were cut back, 2 bases at V and 6 bases at J, with 8 bases in the middle. Original handling: Scientists estimated how many nucleated cells there were by amplifying reference gene primers. Here immunoSEQ multiplex PCR was the method, and the copy in TCRdb shows in-frame clones only, minus some. V, J and clone size reflect that table, while D and trimming were determined from the DNA. The repertoire holds about 230,000 clones, roughly 80% seen once, with 7.4% in the top ten. V usage is TRBV12-3 or TRBV12-4 and J usage is TRBJ2-1; D perhaps matches TRBD2 (5 bases). Sample: peripheral blood. The TCR comes from a woman aged 45 to 65 with acute or convalescent COVID-19. This chain's CDR3 is CASSLTGSNEQFF. The CDR3 coding sequence is TGTGCCAGCAGTTTAACTGGGAGCAATGAGCAGTTCTTC.